This TCR beta chain was captured in a study of OX40 agonist ivuxolimab in advanced cancers. The assay was immunoSEQ multiplex PCR, and TCRdb's table has in-frame clones only and misses some. The sample records approximately 1,200 clones, roughly 79% being singletons. A note on this clone: What it recognizes is unknown.

The CDR3 has 13 residues. V was pared by 6 bases and J by 6 bases, with 7 bases of the junction left unmatched. Germline loops: CDR1 MDHEN, CDR2 SYDVKM. Study-level points and caveats: Those patients achieving a partial response at 0.1-3.0 mg/kg showed among the lowest clonal expansion.

The sample here was taken in a trial of the OX40 agonist ivuxolimab. The chain employs TRBV28 and TRBJ1-1; 7 bases are shared with TRBD1. This clonotype originated in an adult with an advanced solid tumor such as melanoma, head and neck, liver or kidney cancer. The CDR3 loop reads CASSRDRVSEAFF. As DNA, the CDR3 is TGTGCCAGCAGCCGAGACAGGGTCTCTGAAGCTTTCTTT.